This TCR beta chain is from a study of blood T cells in healthy people across ages. Broader study findings: Diversity was higher, and naive CD4+ cells more numerous, in long-lived donors than in aged donors.

The draw of peripheral blood yielded ten milliliters from each donor. Total RNA was extracted at no less than 6 micrograms per sample. A second PCR of roughly 6 to 12 cycles used a sample-barcoded 5' primer and a J-beta primer mix. Every sample returned 2.5 million or more CDR3-containing paired-end reads. TCRdb re-analysed the 5' RACE reads in MiXCR, keeping a single row per CDR3 protein. The profile shows roughly 800,000 distinct CDR3 sequences, about 25% of them singletons. This clonotype was seen a few times. Its specificity is not known. This CDR3 contains 15 residues. The V and J ends lost 6 bases and 1 base respectively, with 12 bases between them. This sample was also put to use in a study of T cells of mothers and their children.

This sequence originates from a boy between 5 and 17 years old in good health. Sequences were obtained from blood. The chain has TRBV12-3 or TRBV12-4 and TRBJ2-2; D ambiguous. In nucleotides, the CDR3 is TGTGCCAGCAGAGCAACAGAGAAGAACACCGGGGAGCTGTTTTTT. This gives the protein CASRATEKNTGELFF.